The 15 T cell receptor beta chains given below trace back to one sample, sequenced in a study of CD8+ T cells in alopecia areata. The authors extracted RNA and reverse transcribed it into cDNA as the sequencing template. Data came from immunoSEQ multiplex PCR; TCRdb stores just in-frame clones and leaves some out. The sample includes over 70,000 clones, approximately 64% of them seen just once. Treatment defined: oral pan-JAK inhibitor, 5-10 mg twice daily. This specimen consisted of CD8+ T cells sorted from blood, obtained at week 24, from a patient treated with tofacitinib. These receptors all come from a human donor with alopecia areata.

The genes are TRBV6-4 and TRBJ1-5, with 7 bases aligning to TRBD1. V lost 6 bases and J lost 3; bases outside the gene matches: 5. The CDR3 sequence is 14 residues long. Germline loops: CDR1 MRHNA, CDR2 SNTAGT. CDR3 region: CASRGDRVNQPQHF. The CDR3 nucleotides read TGTGCCAGCAGGGGGGACAGAGTCAATCAGCCCCAGCATTTT.

In this sample, this clone turned up a few times. V usage is TRBV19 and J usage is TRBJ1-5, with D uncertain. The CDR3 length is 12 residues. V gave up 5 bases and J gave up 11 bases, with 13 bases separating them. Looked up from germline, CDR1 is LNHDA and CDR2 is SQIVND (reference sequence). CDR3 amino acids: CASSGIDSAQHF. CDR3 DNA: TGTGCCAGTAGTGGAATCGACTCGGCCCAGCATTTT. The whole variable domain, filled in from reference TRBV19 and TRBJ1-5, reads DGGITQSPKYLFRKEGQNVTLSCEQNLNHDAMYWYRQDPGQGLRLIYYSQIVNDFQKGDIAEGYSVSREKKESFPLTVTSAQKNPTAFYLCASSGIDSAQHFGDGTRLSIL.

The chain is built from TRBV6-6 and TRBJ2-5, with a weak D call TRBD2 (6 bases). CDR3 length: 14 residues. V was pared by 5 bases and J by 0 bases, with 10 bases between. Germline CDR1 MNHNY, CDR2 SVGAGI (reference sequence). Here the CDR3 DNA reads TGTGCCAGCAGTCCTGGGGGGTACCAAGAGACCCAGTACTTC. Protein product: CASSPGGYQETQYF.

The chain carries TRBV29-1 and TRBJ2-1; D uncertain. Germline CDR1 reads SQVTM; CDR2 reads ANQGSEA. The CDR3 has 12 amino acids. Trimming left V 8 bases short and J 7 bases short, with 15 bases between. CDR3 coding DNA: TGCAGCTCTACGTACGAGGTTAATGAGCAGTTCTTC. This codes for CSSTYEVNEQFF.

This rearrangement joins TRBV14 to TRBJ2-3, with 10 positions matching TRBD2. CDR3 length: 17 amino acids. The V and J ends lost 1 base and 7 bases, in that order; junction bases with no gene match: 11. From germline, CDR1 is SGHDN and CDR2 FVKESK. CDR3 DNA sequence: TGTGCCAGCAGCCAAGTGAGGCTAGCGGGAGTTTTAAATACGCAGTATTTT. Translated: CASSQVRLAGVLNTQYF.

The gene calls are TRBV29-1 and TRBJ2-7; 11 bases line up with TRBD2. The germline V gene has CDR1 SQVTM and CDR2 ANQGSEA. With V trimmed by 4 bases and J by 4 bases, 6 bases remained unmatched. The CDR3 has 14 amino acids. CDR3 region: CSVAPGTSGYEQYF. The CDR3 DNA reads as TGCAGCGTTGCCCCCGGGACTAGCGGTTACGAGCAGTACTTC.

The chain recombines TRBV4-1 with TRBJ2-7; D is undetermined. Per the germline V gene, CDR1 is MGHRA and CDR2 is YSYEKL. V dropped 0 bases and J dropped 3 bases, with 0 bases sitting between them. The CDR3 is 11 amino acids. CDR3 coding DNA: TGCGCCAGCAGCCAAGACTACGAGCAGTACTTC. Protein sequence: CASSQDYEQYF.

The V call is TRBV7-9, the J call TRBJ2-1; D not certain. This CDR3 comprises 15 residues. Trimming pared 1 base from V and 9 bases from J, leaving 16 bases between. The germline CDR1 and CDR2 sequences are SEHNR and FQNEAQ (reference sequence). CDR3 residues: CASSLDPAPDGEQFF. CDR3 in DNA: TGTGCCAGCAGCTTAGACCCGGCCCCAGACGGTGAGCAGTTCTTC.

This clone was seen more than once but under ten times. The chain employs TRBV4-3 and TRBJ2-1; 8 bases align to TRBD1. Germline V CDR1 and CDR2: LGHNA, YSLEER. The V segment lost 3 bases and the J segment 4 bases; nucleotides outside the gene matches: 5. The CDR3 sequence is 15 residues long. The CDR3 region has the DNA TGCGCCAGCAGCCACAACCAGGGGGCTTACAATGAGCAGTTCTTC. Amino acid sequence: CASSHNQGAYNEQFF.

This clone has only a few counts. V and J are TRBV7-9 and TRBJ1-1; 7 positions match TRBD1. The trim removed 4 bases at V and 3 bases at J, leaving 8 bases unmatched. CDR3 length: 15 amino acids. Germline V gene sequence: CDR1 SEHNR, CDR2 FQNEAQ (reference sequence). The CDR3 spells CASSSKGAEYTEAFF. The CDR3 DNA is TGTGCCAGCAGCTCTAAGGGGGCAGAGTACACTGAAGCTTTCTTT.

This chain uses TRBV30 with TRBJ2-7, with D possibly being TRBD2 (6 bases). Trimming cost V 2 bases and J 6 bases, with 11 bases left between them. The CDR3 has 12 residues. The germline gives CDR1 GTSNPN, CDR2 SVGIG (reference sequence). The CDR3 reads CAWSWGETEQYF. In nucleotides, the CDR3 is TGTGCCTGGAGTTGGGGGGAGACCGAGCAGTACTTC.

V is TRBV29-1 and J is TRBJ2-1; TRBD2 is a possible D gene (7 bases). Trimming took off 8 bases at V and 0 bases at J, with 17 bases between the two ends. The CDR3 contains 15 residues. The germline V gene has CDR1 SQVTM and CDR2 ANQGSEA. The CDR3 region has the DNA TGCAGCACCGAGGGGGGGCCTAGCTCCTACAATGAGCAGTTCTTC. It is translated as CSTEGGPSSYNEQFF.

This clone has a handful of counts. The chain links TRBV7-9 to TRBJ2-1; D might be TRBD1 or TRBD2, each matching 6 bases. Germline CDR1 is SEHNR and CDR2 is FQNEAQ (reference sequence). Deletions cut 6 bases from V and 0 bases from J, with 15 bases between. The length of the CDR3 is 16 residues. CDR3 region: CASSTLGGSSYNEQFF. The CDR3, as DNA: TGTGCCAGCAGTACCCTAGGGGGGAGCTCCTACAATGAGCAGTTCTTC.

This clone has a single count. The chain recombines TRBV15 with TRBJ1-3, with 7 nucleotides matching TRBD1. The V gene's germline CDR1 is LNHNV and CDR2 YYDKDF (reference sequence). Trimming at V came to 8 bases and at J to 2 bases, leaving 9 bases not matched to a gene. This CDR3 has 15 amino acids. In DNA form, the CDR3 reads TGTGCCACCGGGCTAGAAGGGACAGCTGGAAACACCATATATTTT. Its protein is CATGLEGTAGNTIYF. Complete variable domain (other parts from reference TRBV15 and TRBJ1-3): DAMVIQNPRYQVTQFGKPVTLSCSQTLNHNVMYWYQQKSSQAPKLLFHYYDKDFNNEADTPDNFQSRRPNTSFCFLDIRSPGLGDTAMYLCATGLEGTAGNTIYFGEGSWLTVV.

In its sample, this clone was seen a few times. The chain employs TRBV28 and TRBJ2-7; 8 bases match TRBD1. Trimming took 3 bases from V and 6 from J; bases not matched to a gene: 7. Germline CDR1 reads MDHEN; CDR2 reads SYDVKM. The CDR3 totals 14 residues. CDR3 in amino acids: CASSFRGTGGEQYF. CDR3 in DNA: TGTGCCAGCAGTTTTAGGGGGACAGGTGGCGAGCAGTACTTC. Together with reference TRBV28 and TRBJ2-7, the CDR3 gives the full variable domain: DVKVTQSSRYLVKRTGEKVFLECVQDMDHENMFWYRQDPGLGLRLIYFSYDVKMKEKGDIPEGYSVSREKKERFSLILESASTNQTSMYLCASSFRGTGGEQYFGPGTRLTVT.